Below, 5 T cell receptor beta chains from the same sample are listed, as sequenced in a study of blood T cell repertoires in COVID-19. Generated by immunoSEQ multiplex PCR, the TCRdb table keeps only in-frame clones and is missing some. The repertoire holds about 8,000 clones, with around 90% as singletons. The sample taken for sequencing was peripheral blood. Every receptor here comes from a woman in her fifties or sixties with active COVID-19.

The gene calls are TRBV5-4 and TRBJ2-7, with TRBD2 identical over 12 bases. V trimming: 3 bases; J trimming: 7 bases; junction bases outside the gene matches: 11. Germline loops: CDR1 SGHNT, CDR2 YYREEE (reference sequence). The CDR3 contains 16 residues. This chain's CDR3 is CASSSKMTSGSKEQYF. The CDR3 DNA is TGTGCCAGCAGCTCGAAGATGACTAGCGGGAGTAAGGAGCAGTACTTC.

This chain connects TRBV24-1 to TRBJ2-1; D is perhaps TRBD2 (5 bases). The germline V gene encodes CDR1 KGHDR and CDR2 SFDVKD. This CDR3 comprises 16 residues. V lost 4 bases, J lost 0 bases, and 12 bases lay in between. The CDR3 sequence: CATSESDLSSYNEQFF. The DNA of the CDR3 is TGTGCCACCAGTGAGTCGGACTTGAGCTCCTACAATGAGCAGTTCTTC.

This clone was observed a single time. This chain connects TRBV15 to TRBJ2-1; 8 nucleotides agree with TRBD2. This CDR3 spans 17 amino acids. V was clipped by 5 bases and J by 4 bases; unmatched bases: 13. Germline V gene lookup returns CDR1 LNHNV and CDR2 YYDKDF (reference sequence). The CDR3: CATSVSGAGGLYNEQFF. CDR3 DNA: TGTGCCACCAGCGTCTCTGGGGCGGGAGGATTATACAATGAGCAGTTCTTC.

The rearrangement links TRBV6-5 to TRBJ2-7; D ambiguous. The CDR3 totals 15 residues. V was clipped by 0 bases and J by 2 bases, with 11 bases between them. Germline assignment: CDR1 MNHEY and CDR2 SVGAGI. CDR3 nucleotide sequence: TGTGCCAGCAGTTACTCGAATGTCCAGACCTACGAGCAGTACTTC. Encoded protein: CASSYSNVQTYEQYF.

DNA for the CDR3: TGTGCCAGTCAAGGACAGGGGGGCACTGAAGCTTTCTTT. The encoded protein is CASQGQGGTEAFF. The V call is TRBV6-5, the J call TRBJ1-1, with 10 bases aligning to TRBD1. The CDR3 has 13 residues. The J segment lost 4 bases and the V segment lost 9 bases, leaving 5 bases of the junction unmatched. Germline assignment: CDR1 MNHEY and CDR2 SVGAGI.